A selection of T cell receptor beta chains follows, all from one sample in a study of T cell responses to AZD1222 COVID-19 vaccine. Profiled with immunoSEQ multiplex PCR; TCRdb holds only in-frame clones, not every one. The table includes roughly 130,000 clones, approximately 88% detected once. Material: peripheral blood, obtained on day 0 of AZD1222 vaccination. All receptors derive from an adult in good health. The CDR3 runs from the conserved cysteine through the conserved F or W. The order of the fields is D gene, V gene, clone size, J gene, CDR3 protein, CDR3 DNA. The D gene is left open where the match is weak. A row's size may be missing; if present it is once, few, many or a size class.

d_gene: -
v_gene: TRBV7-3
abundance: -
j_gene: TRBJ2-1
CDR3aa: CASSFTGTEQFF
CDR3nt: TGTGCCAGCAGCTTCACCGGGACTGAGCAGTTCTTC

d_gene: TRBD1
v_gene: TRBV6-5
abundance: -
j_gene: TRBJ2-7
CDR3aa: CASGPGGAYEQYF
CDR3nt: TGTGCCAGCGGACCAGGGGGCGCCTACGAGCAGTACTTC

d_gene: -
v_gene: TRBV5-4
abundance: -
j_gene: TRBJ2-4
CDR3aa: CASSLVRQGMDIQYF
CDR3nt: TGTGCCAGCAGCTTGGTTCGGCAGGGTATGGACATTCAGTACTTC

d_gene: -
v_gene: TRBV20-1
abundance: -
j_gene: TRBJ1-5
CDR3aa: CSASIVGRTSNQPQHF
CDR3nt: TGCAGTGCTAGTATCGTCGGGAGAACTAGCAATCAGCCCCAGCATTTT

d_gene: TRBD1
v_gene: TRBV6-5
abundance: -
j_gene: TRBJ1-5
CDR3aa: CASIGGGGWQPQHF
CDR3nt: TGTGCCAGCATAGGAGGGGGCGGGTGGCAGCCCCAGCATTTT

d_gene: TRBD1
v_gene: TRBV7-2
abundance: once
j_gene: TRBJ2-7
CDR3aa: CASSPRQGPYEQYF
CDR3nt: TGTGCCAGCAGCCCTCGACAGGGTCCCTACGAGCAGTACTTC

d_gene: -
v_gene: TRBV28
abundance: -
j_gene: TRBJ2-7
CDR3aa: CASAALRGSYEQYF
CDR3nt: TGTGCCAGCGCAGCCCTGCGGGGCTCCTACGAGCAGTACTTC

d_gene: TRBD2
v_gene: TRBV7-2
abundance: few
j_gene: TRBJ2-7
CDR3aa: CASSLEGRLAGHEQYF
CDR3nt: TGTGCCAGCAGCTTAGAAGGTCGACTAGCGGGACACGAGCAGTACTTC

d_gene: TRBD1
v_gene: TRBV13
abundance: once
j_gene: TRBJ1-5
CDR3aa: CASSPGQINQPQHF
CDR3nt: TGTGCCAGCAGCCCGGGACAGATCAATCAGCCCCAGCATTTT

d_gene: TRBD2
v_gene: TRBV10-1
abundance: -
j_gene: TRBJ2-3
CDR3aa: CASSESASGRDTQYF
CDR3nt: TGCGCCAGCAGTGAGTCAGCTAGCGGGAGAGATACGCAGTATTTT

d_gene: -
v_gene: TRBV6-2/TRBV6-3
abundance: -
j_gene: TRBJ2-1
CDR3aa: CASSRGEDRAEQFF
CDR3nt: TGTGCCAGCAGCCGGGGGGAGGACAGGGCCGAGCAGTTCTTC

d_gene: -
v_gene: TRBV24-1
abundance: -
j_gene: TRBJ2-3
CDR3aa: CATSGQGQDTQYF
CDR3nt: TGTGCCACCAGTGGCCAGGGCCAAGATACGCAGTATTTT

d_gene: TRBD1
v_gene: TRBV30
abundance: -
j_gene: TRBJ1-1
CDR3aa: CAWSGALTGANTEAFF
CDR3nt: TGTGCCTGGAGCGGCGCCCTGACAGGGGCGAACACTGAAGCTTTCTTT

d_gene: -
v_gene: TRBV7-8
abundance: -
j_gene: TRBJ2-7
CDR3aa: CASSHRAAESSYEQYF
CDR3nt: TGTGCCAGCAGCCATAGAGCGGCAGAGAGCTCCTACGAGCAGTACTTC

d_gene: TRBD2
v_gene: TRBV25-1
abundance: -
j_gene: TRBJ2-1
CDR3aa: CASSGLAGVIYNEQFF
CDR3nt: TGTGCCAGCAGTGGACTAGCGGGAGTCATCTACAATGAGCAGTTCTTC

d_gene: -
v_gene: TRBV4-1
abundance: once
j_gene: TRBJ1-5
CDR3aa: CASSQVQQGWGNQPQHF
CDR3nt: TGCGCCAGCAGCCAAGTCCAACAGGGATGGGGGAATCAGCCCCAGCATTTT

d_gene: -
v_gene: TRBV6-5
abundance: -
j_gene: TRBJ1-5
CDR3aa: CASSWTANQPQHF
CDR3nt: TGTGCCAGCAGTTGGACAGCTAATCAGCCCCAGCATTTT

d_gene: TRBD1
v_gene: TRBV6-5
abundance: -
j_gene: TRBJ1-5
CDR3aa: CASSHGDSRFQPQHF
CDR3nt: TGTGCCAGCAGTCATGGGGACAGCCGCTTTCAGCCCCAGCATTTT

d_gene: -
v_gene: TRBV21-1
abundance: few
j_gene: TRBJ2-1
CDR3aa: CASSKLGLVRYNEQFF
CDR3nt: TGTGCCAGCAGCAAATTGGGACTAGTAAGATACAATGAGCAGTTCTTC

d_gene: -
v_gene: TRBV12-3/TRBV12-4
abundance: -
j_gene: TRBJ1-1
CDR3aa: CASSLTENTEAFF
CDR3nt: TGTGCCAGCAGTTTAACCGAGAACACTGAAGCTTTCTTT

d_gene: -
v_gene: TRBV2
abundance: -
j_gene: TRBJ1-1
CDR3aa: CASTGEGTEAFF
CDR3nt: TGTGCCAGCACAGGAGAGGGCACTGAAGCTTTCTTT

d_gene: TRBD1
v_gene: TRBV19
abundance: -
j_gene: TRBJ2-7
CDR3aa: CASSMAGQGTEQYF
CDR3nt: TGTGCCAGTAGTATGGCGGGACAGGGTACCGAGCAGTACTTC

d_gene: -
v_gene: TRBV19
abundance: -
j_gene: TRBJ2-7
CDR3aa: CASADQFYYEQYF
CDR3nt: TGTGCCAGTGCGGATCAATTCTACTACGAGCAGTACTTC

d_gene: TRBD1
v_gene: TRBV19
abundance: -
j_gene: TRBJ2-2
CDR3aa: CASSSRTGGPDNTGELFF
CDR3nt: TGTGCCAGTAGTTCGCGGACAGGCGGCCCCGACAACACCGGGGAGCTGTTTTTT

d_gene: -
v_gene: TRBV19
abundance: -
j_gene: TRBJ1-2
CDR3aa: CASSTTGTFSRSGYTF
CDR3nt: TGTGCCAGTAGTACAACCGGGACGTTTTCTCGCTCGGGCTACACCTTC

d_gene: -
v_gene: TRBV5-1
abundance: -
j_gene: TRBJ1-4
CDR3aa: CASSTRTTNEKLFF
CDR3nt: TGCGCCAGCAGCACCCGGACGACTAATGAAAAACTGTTTTTT

d_gene: TRBD1
v_gene: TRBV5-1
abundance: -
j_gene: TRBJ1-6
CDR3aa: CASSALRGRNSPLHF
CDR3nt: TGCGCCAGCAGCGCGCTCAGGGGGAGGAATTCACCCCTCCACTTT

d_gene: TRBD1
v_gene: TRBV5-6
abundance: -
j_gene: TRBJ1-1
CDR3aa: CASSPPDRVNTEAFF
CDR3nt: TGTGCCAGCAGCCCGCCGGACAGGGTGAACACTGAAGCTTTCTTT

d_gene: TRBD2
v_gene: TRBV19
abundance: -
j_gene: TRBJ2-7
CDR3aa: CASSSGLAVSSYEQYF
CDR3nt: TGTGCCAGTAGTTCGGGACTAGCGGTGAGCTCCTACGAGCAGTACTTC

d_gene: TRBD1
v_gene: TRBV2
abundance: few
j_gene: TRBJ1-2
CDR3aa: CASSGQGLSYGYTF
CDR3nt: TGTGCCAGCAGTGGACAGGGGCTGTCCTATGGCTACACCTTC

d_gene: -
v_gene: TRBV15
abundance: -
j_gene: TRBJ2-7
CDR3aa: CATSRDRLLSYEQYF
CDR3nt: TGTGCCACCAGCAGGGACCGCCTCCTCTCCTACGAGCAGTACTTC

d_gene: -
v_gene: TRBV3-1/TRBV3-2
abundance: -
j_gene: TRBJ1-3
CDR3aa: CASSFDSSGNTIYF
CDR3nt: TGTGCCAGCAGCTTCGACAGTTCTGGAAACACCATATATTTT

d_gene: -
v_gene: TRBV6-5
abundance: -
j_gene: TRBJ1-3
CDR3aa: CASSSRISGNTIYF
CDR3nt: TGTGCCAGCAGTTCCAGGATATCTGGAAACACCATATATTTT

d_gene: -
v_gene: TRBV7-8
abundance: -
j_gene: TRBJ2-2
CDR3aa: CASSLRGSQGTGELFF
CDR3nt: TGTGCCAGCAGCTTGCGAGGTAGCCAAGGCACCGGGGAGCTGTTTTTT

d_gene: TRBD2
v_gene: TRBV3-1/TRBV3-2
abundance: few
j_gene: TRBJ2-7
CDR3aa: CASSRGGRFDEQYF
CDR3nt: TGTGCCAGCAGCCGGGGCGGGAGATTCGACGAGCAGTACTTC

d_gene: TRBD2
v_gene: TRBV9
abundance: -
j_gene: TRBJ2-3
CDR3aa: CASSVVSAGGLGDTQYF
CDR3nt: TGTGCCAGCAGCGTAGTTAGTGCGGGAGGGCTTGGAGATACGCAGTATTTT

d_gene: TRBD2
v_gene: TRBV24-1
abundance: -
j_gene: TRBJ2-5
CDR3aa: CATSDPRTSGSETQYF
CDR3nt: TGTGCCACCAGTGACCCTCGGACTAGCGGGAGTGAGACCCAGTACTTC

d_gene: -
v_gene: TRBV11-3
abundance: -
j_gene: TRBJ2-1
CDR3aa: CASSSTRGSGNEQFF
CDR3nt: TGTGCCAGCAGCTCGACTCGGGGTTCGGGAAATGAGCAGTTCTTC

d_gene: -
v_gene: TRBV12-3/TRBV12-4
abundance: once
j_gene: TRBJ1-1
CDR3aa: CASSLYAEAFF
CDR3nt: TGTGCCAGCAGTTTATATGCTGAAGCTTTCTTT

d_gene: -
v_gene: TRBV18
abundance: -
j_gene: TRBJ2-7
CDR3aa: CASSQVGYAGEQYF
CDR3nt: TGTGCCAGCTCTCAGGTAGGGTATGCGGGCGAGCAGTACTTC

d_gene: TRBD1
v_gene: TRBV30
abundance: -
j_gene: TRBJ1-5
CDR3aa: CAWSPGQGRSNQPQHF
CDR3nt: TGTGCCTGGAGTCCGGGACAGGGTAGATCCAATCAGCCCCAGCATTTT

d_gene: -
v_gene: TRBV30
abundance: -
j_gene: TRBJ2-7
CDR3aa: CAWSTWGQGPAYEQYF
CDR3nt: TGTGCCTGGAGTACTTGGGGCCAGGGCCCCGCCTACGAGCAGTACTTC

d_gene: TRBD2
v_gene: TRBV5-1
abundance: -
j_gene: TRBJ2-2
CDR3aa: CASSLAAGSGSRYTGELFF
CDR3nt: TGCGCCAGCAGCTTGGCCGCCGGTAGCGGGAGTAGGTACACCGGGGAGCTGTTTTTT

d_gene: -
v_gene: TRBV4-2
abundance: -
j_gene: TRBJ2-7
CDR3aa: CASSQHIKGTSGTYEQYF
CDR3nt: TGTGCCAGCAGCCAACATATAAAAGGGACATCGGGGACCTACGAGCAGTACTTC

d_gene: TRBD2
v_gene: TRBV7-2
abundance: -
j_gene: TRBJ2-7
CDR3aa: CASGRSGGAYEQYF
CDR3nt: TGTGCCAGCGGCCGTTCGGGGGGGGCCTACGAGCAGTACTTC

d_gene: TRBD1
v_gene: TRBV6-6
abundance: -
j_gene: TRBJ2-1
CDR3aa: CASSYGGTGVEQFF
CDR3nt: TGTGCCAGCAGTTACGGTGGGACAGGGGTCGAGCAGTTCTTC

d_gene: TRBD1
v_gene: TRBV19
abundance: -
j_gene: TRBJ1-4
CDR3aa: CASSITGDTNEKLFF
CDR3nt: TGTGCCAGTAGTATAACAGGGGATACTAATGAAAAACTGTTTTTT

d_gene: -
v_gene: TRBV6-5
abundance: -
j_gene: TRBJ1-2
CDR3aa: CASNPEGNYGYTF
CDR3nt: TGTGCCAGCAACCCGGAGGGGAACTATGGCTACACCTTC

d_gene: -
v_gene: TRBV12-3/TRBV12-4
abundance: -
j_gene: TRBJ2-1
CDR3aa: CASSFRNEQFF
CDR3nt: TGTGCCAGCAGTTTTCGCAATGAGCAGTTCTTC

d_gene: -
v_gene: TRBV28
abundance: -
j_gene: TRBJ2-7
CDR3aa: CASSPRTIRGEQYF
CDR3nt: TGTGCCAGCAGTCCGAGGACTATCCGGGGCGAGCAGTACTTC

d_gene: -
v_gene: TRBV7-6
abundance: -
j_gene: TRBJ1-5
CDR3aa: CASSSQGNNQPQHF
CDR3nt: TGTGCCAGCAGCTCACAGGGAAACAATCAGCCCCAGCATTTT

d_gene: -
v_gene: TRBV4-2
abundance: -
j_gene: TRBJ2-1
CDR3aa: CASSQSTVQRRAYNEQFF
CDR3nt: TGTGCCAGCAGCCAATCAACAGTTCAGCGGAGGGCCTACAATGAGCAGTTCTTC

d_gene: -
v_gene: TRBV7-9
abundance: few
j_gene: TRBJ2-7
CDR3aa: CASSQGSKTYEQYF
CDR3nt: TGTGCCAGCAGCCAAGGGTCCAAGACCTACGAGCAGTACTTC

d_gene: TRBD1
v_gene: TRBV6-2/TRBV6-3
abundance: -
j_gene: TRBJ2-5
CDR3aa: CASSSGQIQETQYF
CDR3nt: TGTGCCAGCAGTTCGGGACAGATCCAAGAGACCCAGTACTTC

d_gene: -
v_gene: TRBV5-6
abundance: -
j_gene: TRBJ2-7
CDR3aa: CASSLGRNEQYF
CDR3nt: TGTGCCAGCAGCTTGGGGAGGAACGAGCAGTACTTC